This T cell receptor (beta chain) was documented in a study of CD8+CD57+ T cells in acquired aplastic anemia (dated by TCRdb to the late 2010s). Regarding the complete study: On average, sorted CD4+ and CD8+ cells yielded 3 to 4 ug of extracted DNA, with a range of roughly 0.18 to 27.4 ug. A CD8+CD57+ expansion meant a frequency higher than the mean frequency seen in healthy subjects.

The CDR3 holds 16 amino acids from the cysteine to the phenylalanine. The read is trimmed to its CDR3 DNA, 48 bases read in frame from base 1. Germline trimming amounts to 3 bases on V and 3 bases on J, with 7 as the count of junction bases outside the gene matches. According to the germline V gene, CDR1 reads MNHEY and CDR2 reads SVGAGI. Patients chosen for sequencing had shown expansion of CD8+CD57+ cells by flow cytometry. All patients had severe acquired aplastic anemia diagnosed by International Study of Aplastic Anemia and Agranulocytosis and Camitta criteria. No therapy had been received by the patients at the time of blood sampling. In this study, sorted CD4+ and CD8+ T cells from the blood of healthy subjects and of severe aplastic anemia patients had their TCR repertoires deep-sequenced. In the USA, patient enrollment took place under clinicaltrials.gov protocols 00001620, 01623167, 00001397, 00071045, 00081523 and 00961064. Ficoll-Paque density gradient centrifugation was used to isolate peripheral blood mononuclear cells. Before DNA was extracted, CD4+ and CD8+ T cells were sorted using either FACS or magnetic beads.

In its sample, this clonotype was seen once. Its specific antigen is unknown. Base qualities are not at hand, and no much larger clone is one base apart. Weak support is all one read offers. Genomic DNA served as template for TCR beta VDJ combination and CDR3 sequence profiling. An Illumina HiSeq 2000 was the platform used for TCR repertoire sequencing. Per the source publication's procedure: Repertoire assessment relied on Simpson's diversity index, CDR3 size and DJ length profiles, and TRBV/TRBJ rearrangement plots. The most abundant DNA sequence in the deep sequencing data was taken as the immunodominant clone. CDR3 amino acid sequences were screened for sharing across subjects and were compared with published repertoires and the VDJdb database. Using fastp at Q25 and MiXCR, TCRdb reprocessed the public reads and kept productive beta chains. Rows are combined by CDR3 protein, so each entry shows the most common genes and DNA. These V and J calls rely on TCRdb rather than the paper's analysis. Present in this sample are 100,000 to 150,000 distinct CDR3 sequences, over 30% of which were seen just once. The ten largest account for about 3% of the sample.

Here is what the overall study found, with its caveats: Some 31 CD8+ CDR3 sequences were shared between patients and controls but appeared highly expressed in patients and within their immunodominant clones. CD8+ Simpson's diversity did not differ significantly between patients and healthy controls (P=0.060).

What was sequenced was sorted CD4+, CD8+, or CD8+CD57+ T cells (not recorded which) from PBMCs. The chain was built from TRBV6-5 and TRBJ1-5, with TRBD1 identical over 8 junction bases. This TCR derives from a human donor with aplastic anemia. Read as DNA, the sequence is TGTGCCAGCAGTTATCAGACAGGGGCGATCAATCAGCCCCAGCATTTT. It specifies CASSYQTGAINQPQHF.